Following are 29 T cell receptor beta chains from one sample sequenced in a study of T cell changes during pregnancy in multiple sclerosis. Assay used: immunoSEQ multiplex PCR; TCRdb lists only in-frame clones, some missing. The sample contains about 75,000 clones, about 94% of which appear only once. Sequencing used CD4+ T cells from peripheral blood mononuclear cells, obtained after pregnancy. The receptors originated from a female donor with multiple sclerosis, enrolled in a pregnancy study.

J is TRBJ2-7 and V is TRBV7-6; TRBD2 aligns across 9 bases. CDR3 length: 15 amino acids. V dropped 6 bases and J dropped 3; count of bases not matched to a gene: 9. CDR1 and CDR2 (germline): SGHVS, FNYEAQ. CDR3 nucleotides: TGTGCCAGCAGTTCACTTAGCGGGAGTAACTACGAGCAGTACTTC. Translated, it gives CASSSLSGSNYEQYF.

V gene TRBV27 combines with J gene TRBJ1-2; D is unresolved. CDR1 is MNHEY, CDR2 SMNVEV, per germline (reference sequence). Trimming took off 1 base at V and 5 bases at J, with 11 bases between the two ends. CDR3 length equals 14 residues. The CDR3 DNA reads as TGTGCCAGCAGTTTATTGCGGGGAGGGTATGGCTACACCTTC. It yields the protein CASSLLRGGYGYTF.

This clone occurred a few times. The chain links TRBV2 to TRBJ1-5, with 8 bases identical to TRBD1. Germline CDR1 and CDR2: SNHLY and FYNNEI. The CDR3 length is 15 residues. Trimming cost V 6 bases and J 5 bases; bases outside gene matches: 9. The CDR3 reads CASSPNGQGYQPQHF. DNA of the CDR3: TGTGCCAGCAGCCCGAACGGACAGGGATATCAGCCCCAGCATTTT.

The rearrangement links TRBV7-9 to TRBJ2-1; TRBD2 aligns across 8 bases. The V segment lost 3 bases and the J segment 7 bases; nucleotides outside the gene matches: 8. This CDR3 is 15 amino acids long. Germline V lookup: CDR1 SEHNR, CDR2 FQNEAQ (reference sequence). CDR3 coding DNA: TGTGCCAGCAGCTTCCTCCGGGAGGGTAATAATGAGCAGTTCTTC. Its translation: CASSFLREGNNEQFF.

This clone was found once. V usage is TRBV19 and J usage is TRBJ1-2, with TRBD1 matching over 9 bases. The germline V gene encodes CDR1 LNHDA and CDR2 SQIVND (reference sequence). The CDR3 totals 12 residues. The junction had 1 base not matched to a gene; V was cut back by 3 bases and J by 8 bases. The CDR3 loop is CASSIGQGGYTF. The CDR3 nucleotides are TGTGCCAGTAGTATCGGACAGGGGGGCTACACCTTC.

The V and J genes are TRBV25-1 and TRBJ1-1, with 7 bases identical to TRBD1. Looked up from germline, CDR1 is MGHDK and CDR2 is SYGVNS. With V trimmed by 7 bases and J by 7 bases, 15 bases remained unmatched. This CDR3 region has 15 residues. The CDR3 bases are TGTGCCAGCATCAACTATGGGACAGCAAAGATTGAAGCTTTCTTT. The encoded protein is CASINYGTAKIEAFF.

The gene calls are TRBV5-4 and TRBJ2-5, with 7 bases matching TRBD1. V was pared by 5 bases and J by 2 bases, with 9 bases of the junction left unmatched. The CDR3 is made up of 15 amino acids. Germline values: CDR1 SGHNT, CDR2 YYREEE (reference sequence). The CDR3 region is CASSSQLTGQETQYF. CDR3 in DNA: TGTGCCAGCAGTTCCCAACTGACAGGGCAAGAGACCCAGTACTTC.

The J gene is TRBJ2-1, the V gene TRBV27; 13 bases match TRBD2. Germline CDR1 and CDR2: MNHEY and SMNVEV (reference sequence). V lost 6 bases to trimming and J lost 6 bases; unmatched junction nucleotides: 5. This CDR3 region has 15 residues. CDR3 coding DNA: TGTGCCAGCAGGCCTGGACTAGCGGGAGTCAATGAGCAGTTCTTC. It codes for CASRPGLAGVNEQFF.

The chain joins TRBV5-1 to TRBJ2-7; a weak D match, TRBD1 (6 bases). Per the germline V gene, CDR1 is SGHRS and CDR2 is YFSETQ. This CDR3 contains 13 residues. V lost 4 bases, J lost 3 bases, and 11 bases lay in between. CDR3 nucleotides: TGCGCCAGCAGCAGAGGACAGTTCTACGAGCAGTACTTC. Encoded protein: CASSRGQFYEQYF.

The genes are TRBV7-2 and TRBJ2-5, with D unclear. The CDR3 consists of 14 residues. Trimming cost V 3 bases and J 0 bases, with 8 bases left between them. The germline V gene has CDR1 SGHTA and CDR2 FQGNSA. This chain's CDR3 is CASSLAPNQETQYF. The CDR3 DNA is TGTGCCAGCAGCTTGGCACCCAACCAAGAGACCCAGTACTTC.

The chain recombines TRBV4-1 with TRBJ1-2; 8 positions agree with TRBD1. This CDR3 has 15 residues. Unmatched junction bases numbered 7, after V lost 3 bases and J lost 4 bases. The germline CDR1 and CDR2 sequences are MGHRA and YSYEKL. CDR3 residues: CASSHPGQGVYGYTF. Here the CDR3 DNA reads TGCGCCAGCAGCCACCCCGGACAGGGTGTCTATGGCTACACCTTC.

This CDR3 reads CASSPRGTDTQYF. CDR3 DNA: TGTGCCAGCAGCCCTCGGGGCACAGATACGCAGTATTTT. V gene TRBV6-6 combines with J gene TRBJ2-3; D uncertain. This CDR3 has 13 amino acids. The germline CDR1 and CDR2 sequences are MNHNY and SVGAGI (reference sequence). Trimming stripped 6 bases from V and 1 base from J, with 8 bases between.

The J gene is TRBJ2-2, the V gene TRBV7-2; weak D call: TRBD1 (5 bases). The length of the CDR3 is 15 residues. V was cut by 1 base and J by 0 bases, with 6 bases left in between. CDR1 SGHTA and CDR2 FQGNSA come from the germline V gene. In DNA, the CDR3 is TGTGCCAGCAGCTTAGACAGGTCGAACACCGGGGAGCTGTTTTTT. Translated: CASSLDRSNTGELFF.

CDR3 loop: CASKRGSGTQDTQYF. The CDR3 DNA reads as TGTGCCAGCAAAAGGGGTAGCGGGACCCAAGATACGCAGTATTTT. The chain employs TRBV4-2 and TRBJ2-3; TRBD2 matches at 8 bases. Unmatched junction bases numbered 11, after V lost 7 bases and J lost 5 bases. This CDR3 contains 15 residues. Germline V CDR1 and CDR2: LGHNA, YNFKEQ.

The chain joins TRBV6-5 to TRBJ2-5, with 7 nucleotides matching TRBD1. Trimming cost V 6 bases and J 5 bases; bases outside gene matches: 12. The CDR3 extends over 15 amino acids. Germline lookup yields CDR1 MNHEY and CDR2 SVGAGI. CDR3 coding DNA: TGTGCCAGCAGCCACAGGGGCCTCCTTACTGAGACCCAGTACTTC. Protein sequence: CASSHRGLLTETQYF.

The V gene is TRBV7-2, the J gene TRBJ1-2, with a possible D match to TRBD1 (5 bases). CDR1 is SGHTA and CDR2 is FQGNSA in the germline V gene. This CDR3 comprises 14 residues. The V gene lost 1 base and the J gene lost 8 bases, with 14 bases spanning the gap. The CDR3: CASSLGRDPRGYTF. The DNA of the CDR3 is TGTGCCAGCAGCTTAGGGAGGGACCCGAGGGGCTACACCTTC. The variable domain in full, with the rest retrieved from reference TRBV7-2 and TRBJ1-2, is GAGVSQSPSNKVTEKGKDVELRCDPISGHTALYWYRQSLGQGLEFLIYFQGNSAPDKSGLPSDRFSAERTGGSVSTLTIQRTQQEDSAVYLCASSLGRDPRGYTFGSGTRLTVV.

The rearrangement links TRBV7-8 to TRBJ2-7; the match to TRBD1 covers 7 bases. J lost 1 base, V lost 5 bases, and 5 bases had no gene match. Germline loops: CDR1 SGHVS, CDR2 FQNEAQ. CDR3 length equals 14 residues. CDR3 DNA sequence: TGTGCCAGCAGCAGACGACAGGGATCCTACGAGCAGTACTTC. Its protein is CASSRRQGSYEQYF.

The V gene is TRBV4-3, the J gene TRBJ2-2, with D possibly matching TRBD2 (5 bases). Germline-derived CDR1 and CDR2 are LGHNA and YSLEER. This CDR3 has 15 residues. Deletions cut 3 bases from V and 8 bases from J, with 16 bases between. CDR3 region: CASSQRASPTGELFF. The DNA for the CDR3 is TGCGCCAGCAGCCAGAGGGCCTCTCCCACGGGGGAGCTGTTTTTT.

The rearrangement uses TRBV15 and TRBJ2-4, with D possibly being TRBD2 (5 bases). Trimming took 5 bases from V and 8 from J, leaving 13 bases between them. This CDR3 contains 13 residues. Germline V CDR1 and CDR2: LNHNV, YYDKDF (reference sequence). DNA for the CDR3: TGTGCCACCAGCTCCACCCCCGGGGACATTCAGTACTTC. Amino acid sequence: CATSSTPGDIQYF.

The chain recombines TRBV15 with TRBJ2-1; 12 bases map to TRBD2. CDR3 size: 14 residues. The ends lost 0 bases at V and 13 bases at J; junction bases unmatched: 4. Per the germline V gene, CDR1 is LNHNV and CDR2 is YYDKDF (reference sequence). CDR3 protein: CATSRDVLAGGQFF. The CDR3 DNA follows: TGTGCCACCAGCAGAGACGTACTAGCGGGAGGACAGTTCTTC. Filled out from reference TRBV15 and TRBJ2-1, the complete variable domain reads DAMVIQNPRYQVTQFGKPVTLSCSQTLNHNVMYWYQQKSSQAPKLLFHYYDKDFNNEADTPDNFQSRRPNTSFCFLDIRSPGLGDTAMYLCATSRDVLAGGQFFGPGTRLTVL.

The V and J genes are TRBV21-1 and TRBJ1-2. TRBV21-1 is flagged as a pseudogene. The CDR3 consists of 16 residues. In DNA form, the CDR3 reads TGTGCCAGCAGCATACCTCGGGGGGCAGCGGGATATGGCTACACCTTC. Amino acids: CASSIPRGAAGYGYTF.

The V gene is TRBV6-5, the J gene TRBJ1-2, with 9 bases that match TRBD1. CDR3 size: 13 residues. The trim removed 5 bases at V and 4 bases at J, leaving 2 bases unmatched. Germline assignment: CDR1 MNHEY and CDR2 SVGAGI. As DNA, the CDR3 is TGTGCCAGCAGTCAGACAGGGGGCTATGGCTACACCTTC. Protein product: CASSQTGGYGYTF.

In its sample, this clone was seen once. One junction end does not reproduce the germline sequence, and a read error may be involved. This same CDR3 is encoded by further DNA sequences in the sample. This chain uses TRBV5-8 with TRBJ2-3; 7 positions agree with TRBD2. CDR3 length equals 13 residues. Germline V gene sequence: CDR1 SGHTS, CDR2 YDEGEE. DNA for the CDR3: TGTGCCAGCCTATTAGCGGGCACGGATACGCAGTATTTT. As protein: CASLLAGTDTQYF. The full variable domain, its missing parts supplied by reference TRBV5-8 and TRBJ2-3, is EAGVTQSPTHLIKTRGQQATLRCSPISGHTSVYWYQQALGLGLQFLLWYDEGEERNRGNFPPRFSGRQFPNYSSELNVNALELEDSALYLCASLLAGTDTQYFGPGTRLTVL.

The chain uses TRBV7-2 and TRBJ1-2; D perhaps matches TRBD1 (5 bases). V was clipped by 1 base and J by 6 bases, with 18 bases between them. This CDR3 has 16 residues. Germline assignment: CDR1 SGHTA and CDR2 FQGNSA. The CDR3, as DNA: TGTGCCAGCAGCTTAGAAGTGTGGCGGGGGGGAAATGGCTACACCTTC. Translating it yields CASSLEVWRGGNGYTF.

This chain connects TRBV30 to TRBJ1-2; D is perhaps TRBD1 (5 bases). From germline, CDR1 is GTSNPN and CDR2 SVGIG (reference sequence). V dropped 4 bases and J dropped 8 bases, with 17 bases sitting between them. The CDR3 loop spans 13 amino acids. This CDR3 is CAWITGGPLGYTF. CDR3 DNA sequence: TGTGCCTGGATTACCGGGGGACCTTTGGGCTACACCTTC.

CDR3 amino acids: CATSTSDRGDGNTIYF. CDR3 nucleotide sequence: TGTGCCACCAGCACCTCGGACAGGGGGGATGGAAACACCATATATTTT. The V gene is TRBV15, the J gene TRBJ1-3; 10 bases align to TRBD1. The germline V gene encodes CDR1 LNHNV and CDR2 YYDKDF (reference sequence). The ends lost 4 bases at V and 3 bases at J; junction bases unmatched: 6. The CDR3 has 16 amino acids.

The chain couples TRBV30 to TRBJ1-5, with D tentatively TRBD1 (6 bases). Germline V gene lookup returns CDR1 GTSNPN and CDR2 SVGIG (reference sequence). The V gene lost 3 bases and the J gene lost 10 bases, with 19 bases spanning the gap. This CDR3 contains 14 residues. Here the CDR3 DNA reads TGTGCCTGGAGCTGGGGGCAGTCCCAGGAACCCCAGCATTTT. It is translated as CAWSWGQSQEPQHF.

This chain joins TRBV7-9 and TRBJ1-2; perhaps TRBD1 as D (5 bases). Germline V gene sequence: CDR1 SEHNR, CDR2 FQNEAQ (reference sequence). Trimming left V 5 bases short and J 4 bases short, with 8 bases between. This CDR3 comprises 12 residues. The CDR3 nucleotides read TGTGCCAGCAGCCAGACAGCCTATGGCTACACCTTC. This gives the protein CASSQTAYGYTF.

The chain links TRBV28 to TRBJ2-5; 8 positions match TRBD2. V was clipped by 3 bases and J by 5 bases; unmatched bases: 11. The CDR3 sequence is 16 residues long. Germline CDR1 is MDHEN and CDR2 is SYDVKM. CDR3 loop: CASSLDNGRARETQYF. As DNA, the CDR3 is TGTGCCAGCAGTTTGGATAACGGGAGGGCCAGGGAGACCCAGTACTTC.